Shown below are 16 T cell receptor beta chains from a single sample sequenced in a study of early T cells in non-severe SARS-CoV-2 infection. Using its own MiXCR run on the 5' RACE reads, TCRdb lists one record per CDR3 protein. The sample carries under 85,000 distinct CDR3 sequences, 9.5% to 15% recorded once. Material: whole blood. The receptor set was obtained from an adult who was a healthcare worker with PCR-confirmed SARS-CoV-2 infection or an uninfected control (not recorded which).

As DNA, the CDR3 is TGTGCCAGCGGGACCGTGGGGGACTATGGCTACACCTTC. As protein: CASGTVGDYGYTF. This rearrangement joins TRBV2 to TRBJ1-2; TRBD1 might be the D (5 bases). CDR1 and CDR2 (germline): SNHLY, FYNNEI. This CDR3 spans 13 amino acids. Trimming shortened V by 8 bases and J by 3 bases, and 13 bases separated the two germline ends.

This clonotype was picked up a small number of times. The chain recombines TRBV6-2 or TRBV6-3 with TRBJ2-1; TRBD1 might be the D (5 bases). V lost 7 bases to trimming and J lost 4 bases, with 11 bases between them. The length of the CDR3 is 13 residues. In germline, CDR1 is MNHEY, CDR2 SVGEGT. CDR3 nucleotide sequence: TGTGCCAGCACCCAGGACACTTACAATGAGCAGTTCTTC. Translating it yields CASTQDTYNEQFF.

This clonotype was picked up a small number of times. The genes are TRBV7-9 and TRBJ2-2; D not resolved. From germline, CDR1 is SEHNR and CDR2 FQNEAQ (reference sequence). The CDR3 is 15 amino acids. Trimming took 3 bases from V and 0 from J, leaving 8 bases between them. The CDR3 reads CASSFTVANTGELFF. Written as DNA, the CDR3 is TGTGCCAGCAGCTTTACCGTTGCGAACACCGGGGAGCTGTTTTTT.

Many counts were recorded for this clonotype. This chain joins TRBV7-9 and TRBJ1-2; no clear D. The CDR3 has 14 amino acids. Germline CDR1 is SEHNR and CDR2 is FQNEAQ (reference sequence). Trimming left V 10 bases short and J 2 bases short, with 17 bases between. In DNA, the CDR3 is TGTGCCACTCACAAAAGAGTGGGCAACTATGGCTACACCTTC. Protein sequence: CATHKRVGNYGYTF. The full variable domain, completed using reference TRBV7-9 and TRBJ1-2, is DTGVSQNPRHKITKRGQNVTFRCDPISEHNRLYWYRQTLGQGPEFLTYFQNEAQLEKSRLLSDRFSAERPKGSFSTLEIQRTEQGDSAMYLCATHKRVGNYGYTFGSGTRLTVV.

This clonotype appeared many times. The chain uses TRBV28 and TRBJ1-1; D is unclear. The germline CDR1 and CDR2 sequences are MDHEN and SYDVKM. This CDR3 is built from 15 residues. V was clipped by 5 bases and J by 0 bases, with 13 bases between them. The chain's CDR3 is CASSQHGTVNTEAFF. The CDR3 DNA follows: TGTGCCAGCAGTCAGCATGGAACAGTGAACACTGAAGCTTTCTTT.

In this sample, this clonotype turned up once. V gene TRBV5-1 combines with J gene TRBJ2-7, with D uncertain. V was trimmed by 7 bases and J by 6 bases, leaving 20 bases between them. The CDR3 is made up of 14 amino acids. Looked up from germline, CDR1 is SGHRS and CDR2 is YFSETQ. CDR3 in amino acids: CASQISGPSGEQYF. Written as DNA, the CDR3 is TGCGCCAGCCAAATCTCCGGACCCTCTGGCGAGCAGTACTTC.

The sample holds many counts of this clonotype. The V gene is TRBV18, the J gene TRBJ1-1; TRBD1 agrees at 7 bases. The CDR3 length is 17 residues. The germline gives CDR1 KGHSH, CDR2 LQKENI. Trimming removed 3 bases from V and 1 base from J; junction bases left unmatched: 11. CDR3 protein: CASSPSPGQFSNTEAFF. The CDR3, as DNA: TGTGCCAGCTCACCTTCCCCGGGACAGTTTTCGAACACTGAAGCTTTCTTT.

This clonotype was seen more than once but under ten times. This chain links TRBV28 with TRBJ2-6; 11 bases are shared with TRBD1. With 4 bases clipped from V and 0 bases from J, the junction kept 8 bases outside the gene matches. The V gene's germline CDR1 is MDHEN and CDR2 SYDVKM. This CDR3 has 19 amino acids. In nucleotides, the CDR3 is TGTGCCAGCAGTTCGTATCCGGGACAGGGGGTCTCTGGGGCCAACGTCCTGACTTTC. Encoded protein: CASSSYPGQGVSGANVLTF.

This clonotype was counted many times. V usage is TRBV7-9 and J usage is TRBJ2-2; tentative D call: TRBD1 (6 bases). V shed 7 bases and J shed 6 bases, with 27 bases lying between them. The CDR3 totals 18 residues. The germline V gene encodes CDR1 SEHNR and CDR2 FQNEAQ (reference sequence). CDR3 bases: TGTGCCAGCACCGTCAGTGCCCTACAGGGCCCCCCCCCCGGGGAGCTGTTTTTT. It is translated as CASTVSALQGPPPGELFF.

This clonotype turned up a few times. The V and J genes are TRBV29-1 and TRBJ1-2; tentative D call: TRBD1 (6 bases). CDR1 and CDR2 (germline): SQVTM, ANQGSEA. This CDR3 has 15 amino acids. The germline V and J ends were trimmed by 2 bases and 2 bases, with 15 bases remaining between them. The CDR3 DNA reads TGCAGCGTTGAATCTTGGGACACCTTCAACTATGGCTACACCTTC. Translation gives CSVESWDTFNYGYTF.

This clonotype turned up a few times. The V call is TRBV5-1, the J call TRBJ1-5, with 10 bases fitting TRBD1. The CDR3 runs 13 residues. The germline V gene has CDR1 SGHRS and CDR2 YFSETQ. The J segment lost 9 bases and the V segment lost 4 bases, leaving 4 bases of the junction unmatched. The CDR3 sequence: CASSQTGGLPQHF. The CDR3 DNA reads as TGCGCCAGCAGCCAGACAGGGGGCCTGCCCCAGCATTTT.

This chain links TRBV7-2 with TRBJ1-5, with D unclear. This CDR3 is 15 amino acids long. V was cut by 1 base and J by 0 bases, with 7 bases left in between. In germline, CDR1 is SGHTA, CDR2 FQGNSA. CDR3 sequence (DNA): TGTGCCAGCAGCTTAGGCAGCAATAGCAATCAGCCCCAGCATTTT. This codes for CASSLGSNSNQPQHF.

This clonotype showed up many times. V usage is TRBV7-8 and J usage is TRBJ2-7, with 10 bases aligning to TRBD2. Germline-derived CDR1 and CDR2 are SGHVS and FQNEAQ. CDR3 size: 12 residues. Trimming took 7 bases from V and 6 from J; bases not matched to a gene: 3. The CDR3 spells CASKGLAVEQYF. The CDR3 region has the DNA TGTGCCAGCAAAGGACTAGCGGTCGAGCAGTACTTC.

In nucleotides, the CDR3 is TGTGCCAGCAGCCCTCGGGGGGACAGCAATCTTCAGCCCCAGCATTTT. This codes for CASSPRGDSNLQPQHF. V gene TRBV11-2 combines with J gene TRBJ1-5; 7 bases are a match to TRBD1. Germline V gene sequence: CDR1 SGHAT, CDR2 FQNNGV. CDR3 length: 16 amino acids. V shed 5 bases, J shed 6 bases, and the junction held 13 bases outside the gene matches.

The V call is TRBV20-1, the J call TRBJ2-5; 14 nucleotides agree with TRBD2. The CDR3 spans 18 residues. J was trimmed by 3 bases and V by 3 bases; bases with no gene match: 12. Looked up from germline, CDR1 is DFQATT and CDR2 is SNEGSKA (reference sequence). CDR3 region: CSARGRLAGGPVEETQYF. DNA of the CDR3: TGCAGTGCTAGGGGGCGACTAGCGGGAGGGCCGGTTGAAGAGACCCAGTACTTC.

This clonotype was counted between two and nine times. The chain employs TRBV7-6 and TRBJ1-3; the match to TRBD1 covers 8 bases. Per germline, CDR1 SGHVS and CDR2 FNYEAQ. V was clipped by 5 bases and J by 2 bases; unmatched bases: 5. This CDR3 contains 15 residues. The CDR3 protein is CASSRTGNPGNTIYF. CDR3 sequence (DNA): TGTGCCAGCAGCCGGACAGGGAACCCTGGAAACACCATATATTTT.